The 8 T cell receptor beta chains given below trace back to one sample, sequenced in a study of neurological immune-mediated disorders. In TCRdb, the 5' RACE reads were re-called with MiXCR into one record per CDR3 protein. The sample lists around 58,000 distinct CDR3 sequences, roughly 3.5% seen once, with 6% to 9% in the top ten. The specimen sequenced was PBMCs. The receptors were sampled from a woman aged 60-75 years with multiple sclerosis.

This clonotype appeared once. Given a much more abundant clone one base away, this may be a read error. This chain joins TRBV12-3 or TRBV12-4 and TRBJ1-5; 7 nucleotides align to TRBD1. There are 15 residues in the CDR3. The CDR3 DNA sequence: TGTGCCAGCAAACGGGACAGTTCAAGCAATCAGCACCAGCATTTT. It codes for CASKRDSSSNQHQHF.

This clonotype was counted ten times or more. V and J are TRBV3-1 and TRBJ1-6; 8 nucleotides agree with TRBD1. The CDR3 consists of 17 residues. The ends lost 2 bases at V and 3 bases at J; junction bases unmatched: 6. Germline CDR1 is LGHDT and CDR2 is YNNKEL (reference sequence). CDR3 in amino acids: CASSQTAGGFYNSPLHF. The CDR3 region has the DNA TGTGCCAGCAGCCAAACAGCAGGGGGCTTCTATAATTCACCCCTCCACTTT.

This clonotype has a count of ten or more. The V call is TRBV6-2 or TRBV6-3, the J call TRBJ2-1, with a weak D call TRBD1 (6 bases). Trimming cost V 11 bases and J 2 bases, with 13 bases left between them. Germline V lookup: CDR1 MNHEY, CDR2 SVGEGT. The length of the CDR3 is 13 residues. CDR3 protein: CAHGAGAYNEQFF. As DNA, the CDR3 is TGTGCCCACGGGGCAGGGGCCTACAATGAGCAGTTCTTC.

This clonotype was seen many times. The CDR3 sequence is CAISEGGTGELFF. CDR3 nucleotide sequence: TGTGCCATCAGTGAAGGGGGCACCGGGGAGCTGTTTTTT. The chain couples TRBV10-3 to TRBJ2-2; D is possibly TRBD1 (6 bases). This CDR3 spans 13 amino acids. In germline, CDR1 is ENHRY, CDR2 SYGVKD. The V gene lost 3 bases and the J gene lost 4 bases, with 6 bases spanning the gap.

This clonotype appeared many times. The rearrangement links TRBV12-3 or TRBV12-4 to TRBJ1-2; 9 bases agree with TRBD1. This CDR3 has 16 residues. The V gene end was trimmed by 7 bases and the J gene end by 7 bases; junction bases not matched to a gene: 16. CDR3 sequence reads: CASTRSGTGRRLGYTF. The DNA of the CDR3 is TGTGCCAGCACCAGGTCTGGGACAGGGCGCAGGCTTGGCTACACCTTC.

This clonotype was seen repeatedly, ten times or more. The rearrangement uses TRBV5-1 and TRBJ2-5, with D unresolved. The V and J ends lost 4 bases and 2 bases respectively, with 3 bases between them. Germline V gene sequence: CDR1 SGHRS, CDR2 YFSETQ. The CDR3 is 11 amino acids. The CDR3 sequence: CASSEQETQYF. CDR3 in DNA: TGCGCCAGCAGCGAACAAGAGACCCAGTACTTC.

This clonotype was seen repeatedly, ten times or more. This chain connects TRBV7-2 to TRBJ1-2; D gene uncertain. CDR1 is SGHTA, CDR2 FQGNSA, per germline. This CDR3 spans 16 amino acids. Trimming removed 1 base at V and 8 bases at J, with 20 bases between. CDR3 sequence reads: CASSLDRTAQSLGYTF. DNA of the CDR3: TGTGCCAGCAGCTTAGATCGCACAGCCCAGAGTTTAGGCTACACCTTC.

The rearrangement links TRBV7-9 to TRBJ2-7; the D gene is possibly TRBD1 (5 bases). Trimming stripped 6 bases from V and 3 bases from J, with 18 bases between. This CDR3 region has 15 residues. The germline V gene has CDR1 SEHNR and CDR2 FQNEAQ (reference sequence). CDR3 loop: CASSLPDMGVYEQYF. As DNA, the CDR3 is TGTGCCAGCAGTCTACCGGACATGGGCGTCTACGAGCAGTACTTC.